Below, 30 T cell receptor beta chains from the same sample are listed, as sequenced in a study of graft-versus-host responses after intestinal transplantation. No antigen is known for these receptors. Sequencing was performed with immunoSEQ multiplex PCR; in TCRdb, only in-frame clones are kept and a portion is missing. Of tens of thousands of clones listed, 84% are singletons. This specimen was unstimulated CD4+ T cells sorted from spleen or lymph node cells, taken before transplant. The receptors originated from a human donor who was the organ donor for an intestinal transplant.

This chain joins TRBV4-3 and TRBJ2-3; 13 nucleotides line up with TRBD2. CDR1 LGHNA and CDR2 YSLEER come from the germline V gene. J gave up 4 bases and V 2 bases, and 3 bases lay outside the gene matches. The CDR3 is made up of 16 amino acids. The CDR3 DNA is TGCGCCAGCAGCCAACGGACTAGCGGGGGAGCAGATACGCAGTATTTT. Its protein product is CASSQRTSGGADTQYF.

A note on this clone: The conserved phenylalanine or tryptophan normally closing the CDR3 is absent here, so this likely arose from a read error. The chain has TRBV19 and TRBJ1-2, with TRBD1 identical over 9 bases. The CDR3 is 16 residues long. From germline, CDR1 is LNHDA and CDR2 SQIVND (reference sequence). The V and J ends lost 0 bases and 6 bases, in that order; junction bases with no gene match: 8. The DNA of the CDR3 is TGTGCCAGTAGTATAGATTTGTCGACAGGGGGAAATGGCTACACCCTC. Its translation: CASSIDLSTGGNGYTL.

This sequence joins TRBV2 and TRBJ2-3; D possibly corresponds to TRBD1 (6 bases). Trimming took 7 bases from V and 6 from J, leaving 17 bases between them. Germline V CDR1 and CDR2: SNHLY, FYNNEI. The CDR3 has 14 residues. CDR3 DNA: TGTGCCAGCAAGAGGACAGCCTCCAGCGATACGCAGTATTTT. It is translated as CASKRTASSDTQYF.

V usage is TRBV5-1 and J usage is TRBJ2-5, with D unclear. The CDR3 runs to 12 residues. The V end was cut by 1 base, the J end by 4 bases, with 5 bases between. CDR1 is SGHRS and CDR2 is YFSETQ in the germline V gene. The CDR3 DNA sequence: TGCGCCAGCAGCTTGAGAGGAGAGACCCAGTACTTC. Its protein is CASSLRGETQYF.

J is TRBJ1-2 and V is TRBV7-9; D is unresolved. The CDR3 contains 14 residues. V lost 3 bases to trimming and J lost 0 bases, with 8 bases between them. Germline CDR1 SEHNR, CDR2 FQNEAQ (reference sequence). This CDR3 reads CASSFPGANYGYTF. The DNA of the CDR3 is TGTGCCAGCAGCTTCCCTGGGGCTAACTATGGCTACACCTTC.

The rearrangement uses TRBV5-1 and TRBJ2-3; D remains unclear. This CDR3 comprises 14 residues. V lost 3 bases and J lost 0, with 8 bases in between. Germline CDR1 and CDR2: SGHRS and YFSETQ. Here the CDR3 reads CASSSHTSTDTQYF. In DNA form, the CDR3 reads TGCGCCAGCAGCTCCCACACTAGCACAGATACGCAGTATTTT.

The CDR3 nucleotides are TGTGCCAGCAGCAGGGGTGGCAATCAGCCCCAGCATTTT. This sequence encodes CASSRGGNQPQHF. This sequence joins TRBV6-5 and TRBJ1-5, with D tentatively TRBD1 (6 bases). Per germline, CDR1 MNHEY and CDR2 SVGAGI. This CDR3 is built from 13 residues. Between the trimmed V and J ends, which lost 6 bases and 2 bases, there was a span of 8 bases.

With respect to this clone: It is unclear where the CDR3 begins or ends on the DNA, so no DNA is shown, and the CDR3 is as TCRdb lists it. CDR3 sequence reads: CASSSGRMNEKLFF. The genes are TRBV5-1 and TRBJ1-4. The CDR3 is 14 amino acids long, termini counted. The V gene's germline CDR1 is SGHRS and CDR2 YFSETQ.

The chain combines TRBV6-5 with TRBJ2-7; possible D gene TRBD1, 6 bases. Deletions cut 6 bases from V and 3 bases from J, with 12 bases between. Germline V gives CDR1 MNHEY, CDR2 SVGAGI. CDR3 length equals 13 residues. The CDR3 nucleotides read TGTGCCAGCAGCCAGACAGGCCTCTACGAGCAGTACTTC. This codes for CASSQTGLYEQYF.

This clone showed up just once. The chain combines TRBV7-2 with TRBJ2-1; 10 positions match TRBD2. Germline values: CDR1 SGHTA, CDR2 FQGNSA. The CDR3 is 15 amino acids. V shed 5 bases, J shed 2 bases, and the junction held 3 bases outside the gene matches. Written as DNA, the CDR3 is TGTGCCAGCAGCCAAAGCGGGGGGGCCTACAATGAGCAGTTCTTC. It codes for CASSQSGGAYNEQFF.

The V call is TRBV6-5, the J call TRBJ1-6; tentative D call: TRBD1 (5 bases). The V gene lost 5 bases and the J gene lost 6 bases, with 11 bases spanning the gap. The CDR3 spans 14 residues. Germline CDR1 and CDR2: MNHEY and SVGAGI. In nucleotides, the CDR3 is TGTGCCAGCAGTAACCGGGACGCTAATTCACCCCTCCACTTT. Translation: CASSNRDANSPLHF.

The chain combines TRBV5-1 with TRBJ2-2; 7 bases fit TRBD1. Germline assignment: CDR1 SGHRS and CDR2 YFSETQ. The V segment lost 3 bases and the J segment 6 bases; nucleotides outside the gene matches: 2. The CDR3 sequence is 13 residues long. The chain's CDR3 is CASSSDRPGELFF. DNA for the CDR3: TGCGCCAGCAGCTCGGACAGGCCCGGGGAGCTGTTTTTT.

The chain is built from TRBV30 and TRBJ1-6, with D unresolved. Trimming cost V 0 bases and J 7 bases, with 16 bases left between them. The germline CDR1 and CDR2 sequences are GTSNPN and SVGIG (reference sequence). CDR3 size: 16 residues. CDR3 loop: CAWSVRLGVSNSPLHF. The CDR3 DNA reads as TGTGCCTGGAGTGTACGACTAGGAGTATCGAATTCACCCCTCCACTTT.

The chain combines TRBV6-5 with TRBJ1-4; TRBD1 might be the D (6 bases). The CDR3 spans 15 residues. Germline-derived CDR1 and CDR2 are MNHEY and SVGAGI. V lost 7 bases, J lost 0 bases, and 12 bases lay in between. DNA for the CDR3: TGTGCCAGCAAAGATAGGGGGGCAACTAATGAAAAACTGTTTTTT. It translates to CASKDRGATNEKLFF.

The chain uses TRBV7-2 and TRBJ2-3; TRBD2 agrees at 8 bases. In germline, CDR1 is SGHTA, CDR2 FQGNSA. Unmatched junction bases numbered 11, after V lost 2 bases and J lost 4 bases. The CDR3 contains 17 residues. DNA of the CDR3: TGTGCCAGCAGCTTAATCGTACGGGGGGGAGCCTCAGATACGCAGTATTTT. It is translated as CASSLIVRGGASDTQYF.

The genes are TRBV15 and TRBJ2-7; D gene unclear. The CDR3 is 12 amino acids. Germline V CDR1 and CDR2: LNHNV, YYDKDF (reference sequence). The V end lost 0 bases, the J end lost 9 bases, and 9 bases lay between the germline ends. CDR3 in DNA: TGTGCCACCAGCAGAGATGGGGTAGGGCAGTACTTC. It is translated as CATSRDGVGQYF. Variable domain in full (rest from reference TRBV15 and TRBJ2-7): DAMVIQNPRYQVTQFGKPVTLSCSQTLNHNVMYWYQQKSSQAPKLLFHYYDKDFNNEADTPDNFQSRRPNTSFCFLDIRSPGLGDTAMYLCATSRDGVGQYFGPGTRLTVT.

This chain joins TRBV28 and TRBJ1-1; the match to TRBD1 covers 7 bases. J gave up 10 bases and V 6 bases, and 11 bases lay outside the gene matches. The CDR3 is 13 amino acids. The germline CDR1 and CDR2 sequences are MDHEN and SYDVKM. CDR3 in DNA: TGTGCCAGCAGCCCCCCGACAGGGTGGGTAGCTTTCTTT. Translated, it gives CASSPPTGWVAFF. Full variable domain (missing parts from reference TRBV28 and TRBJ1-1): DVKVTQSSRYLVKRTGEKVFLECVQDMDHENMFWYRQDPGLGLRLIYFSYDVKMKEKGDIPEGYSVSREKKERFSLILESASTNQTSMYLCASSPPTGWVAFFGQGTRLTVV.

With regard to this clone: The junction departs from the called germline gene at one end, perhaps through a read error. This chain joins TRBV5-4 and TRBJ2-4, with TRBD2 matching over 15 bases. The CDR3 loop spans 15 amino acids. Germline lookup yields CDR1 SGHNT and CDR2 YYREEE (reference sequence). The CDR3 sequence: CASGRNQGLAGGWHF. As DNA, the CDR3 is TGTGCCAGCGGTAGGAATCAGGGACTAGCGGGGGGTTGGCACTTC.

The CDR3 reads CASSLAFRTGGNIQYF. In DNA, the CDR3 is TGCGCCAGCAGCTTGGCCTTTAGGACAGGGGGCAACATTCAGTACTTC. The chain joins TRBV5-1 to TRBJ2-4, with 11 bases lining up with TRBD1. J lost 7 bases, V lost 0 bases, and 6 bases had no gene match. The germline V gene encodes CDR1 SGHRS and CDR2 YFSETQ. The CDR3 consists of 16 residues.

The rearrangement joins TRBV5-4 to TRBJ2-7, with a possible D match to TRBD1 (6 bases). Germline lookup yields CDR1 SGHNT and CDR2 YYREEE (reference sequence). Deletions cut 0 bases from V and 3 bases from J, with 13 bases between. The CDR3 totals 15 residues. DNA of the CDR3: TGTGCCAGCAGCTTGGCCAAACAGGGAGTCTACGAGCAGTACTTC. As protein: CASSLAKQGVYEQYF.

The rearrangement uses TRBV7-9 and TRBJ1-1, with D possibly being TRBD1 (5 bases). CDR1 SEHNR and CDR2 FQNEAQ come from the germline V gene (reference sequence). V was trimmed by 6 bases and J by 6 bases, leaving 20 bases between them. The CDR3 contains 15 residues. The CDR3 here is CASSYWAGPTSEAFF. The CDR3 DNA is TGTGCCAGCAGTTACTGGGCGGGACCAACATCTGAAGCTTTCTTT. Together with reference TRBV7-9 and TRBJ1-1, the CDR3 gives the full variable domain: DTGVSQNPRHKITKRGQNVTFRCDPISEHNRLYWYRQTLGQGPEFLTYFQNEAQLEKSRLLSDRFSAERPKGSFSTLEIQRTEQGDSAMYLCASSYWAGPTSEAFFGQGTRLTVV.

This chain joins TRBV5-6 and TRBJ2-1; TRBD2 matches 12 bases. The V segment lost 1 base and the J segment 7 bases; nucleotides outside the gene matches: 6. The CDR3 consists of 16 residues. Germline CDR1 reads SGHDT; CDR2 reads YYEEEE. Written as DNA, the CDR3 is TGTGCCAGCAGCTTGAGGCTAGCGGGAGGGCCGAATGAGCAGTTCTTC. It translates to CASSLRLAGGPNEQFF. The complete variable domain, with remaining parts taken from reference TRBV5-6 and TRBJ2-1, reads DAGVTQSPTHLIKTRGQQVTLRCSPKSGHDTVSWYQQALGQGPQFIFQYYEEEERQRGNFPDRFSGHQFPNYSSELNVNALLLGDSALYLCASSLRLAGGPNEQFFGPGTRLTVL.

The genes are TRBV6-5 and TRBJ2-5; D perhaps matches TRBD2 (6 bases). The CDR3 covers 13 residues. CDR1 is MNHEY and CDR2 is SVGAGI in the germline V gene. Trimming cost V 9 bases and J 0 bases, with 11 bases left between them. CDR3 in amino acids: CASSRGNQETQYF. DNA for the CDR3: TGTGCCAGTTCACGGGGGAACCAAGAGACCCAGTACTTC.

The genes are TRBV30 and TRBJ1-5; D is possibly TRBD1 (5 bases). V was pared by 2 bases and J by 1 base, with 9 bases between. The CDR3 length is 14 residues. Per germline, CDR1 GTSNPN and CDR2 SVGIG (reference sequence). The CDR3 sequence: CAWSRGVSNQPQHF. For the CDR3, the DNA is TGTGCCTGGAGTCGGGGGGTGAGCAATCAGCCCCAGCATTTT. The full variable domain, its missing parts supplied by reference TRBV30 and TRBJ1-5, is SQTIHQWPATLVQPVGSPLSLECTVEGTSNPNLYWYRQAAGRGLQLLFYSVGIGQISSEVPQNLSASRPQDRQFILSSKKLLLSDSGFYLCAWSRGVSNQPQHFGDGTRLSIL.

The gene calls are TRBV5-4 and TRBJ1-6; 11 positions agree with TRBD1. The germline gives CDR1 SGHNT, CDR2 YYREEE (reference sequence). V dropped 6 bases and J dropped 9; count of bases not matched to a gene: 8. CDR3 size: 15 residues. Written as DNA, the CDR3 is TGTGCCAGCACCAGGACAGGGGGCGAGGGTTCACCCCTCCACTTT. The encoded protein is CASTRTGGEGSPLHF.

The rearrangement links TRBV5-1 to TRBJ2-7; 10 positions agree with TRBD2. This CDR3 spans 14 amino acids. CDR1 and CDR2 (germline): SGHRS, YFSETQ. The V segment lost 2 bases and the J segment 7 bases; nucleotides outside the gene matches: 6. CDR3 protein: CASSLAGGPGEQYF. The DNA of the CDR3 is TGCGCCAGCAGCTTAGCGGGAGGGCCGGGTGAGCAGTACTTC.

The chain recombines TRBV19 with TRBJ1-2; 8 bases agree with TRBD1. The germline V gene has CDR1 LNHDA and CDR2 SQIVND (reference sequence). The CDR3 is 15 residues long. With V trimmed by 10 bases and J by 0 bases, 10 bases remained unmatched. CDR3 in DNA: TGTGCCACGTGGGACAGGAGAACTGCTAACTATGGCTACACCTTC. It encodes CATWDRRTANYGYTF.

The chain employs TRBV4-1 and TRBJ2-1, with D uncertain. V lost 1 base and J 8 bases, leaving 12 bases between the germline ends. The CDR3 has 14 amino acids. Germline V lookup: CDR1 MGHRA, CDR2 YSYEKL. The CDR3: CASSQGMALYEQFF. The CDR3 DNA reads TGCGCCAGCAGCCAAGGAATGGCCCTCTATGAGCAGTTCTTC.

The chain joins TRBV5-4 to TRBJ2-5, with D possibly being TRBD1 or TRBD2 (5 bases each). The CDR3 extends over 14 amino acids. Germline CDR1 reads SGHNT; CDR2 reads YYREEE (reference sequence). V gave up 2 bases and J gave up 5 bases, with 13 bases separating them. For the CDR3, the DNA is TGTGCCAGCAGCTTTAGTAAGGGGACGGAGACCCAGTACTTC. This codes for CASSFSKGTETQYF.

This chain uses TRBV7-9 with TRBJ2-2, with 8 bases fitting TRBD1. There are 16 residues in the CDR3. V lost 5 bases and J lost 2; bases outside the gene matches: 7. Germline CDR1 reads SEHNR; CDR2 reads FQNEAQ (reference sequence). Written as DNA, the CDR3 is TGTGCCAGCAGCCCGCGGACAGGGACCAACACCGGGGAGCTGTTTTTT. Amino acid sequence: CASSPRTGTNTGELFF.